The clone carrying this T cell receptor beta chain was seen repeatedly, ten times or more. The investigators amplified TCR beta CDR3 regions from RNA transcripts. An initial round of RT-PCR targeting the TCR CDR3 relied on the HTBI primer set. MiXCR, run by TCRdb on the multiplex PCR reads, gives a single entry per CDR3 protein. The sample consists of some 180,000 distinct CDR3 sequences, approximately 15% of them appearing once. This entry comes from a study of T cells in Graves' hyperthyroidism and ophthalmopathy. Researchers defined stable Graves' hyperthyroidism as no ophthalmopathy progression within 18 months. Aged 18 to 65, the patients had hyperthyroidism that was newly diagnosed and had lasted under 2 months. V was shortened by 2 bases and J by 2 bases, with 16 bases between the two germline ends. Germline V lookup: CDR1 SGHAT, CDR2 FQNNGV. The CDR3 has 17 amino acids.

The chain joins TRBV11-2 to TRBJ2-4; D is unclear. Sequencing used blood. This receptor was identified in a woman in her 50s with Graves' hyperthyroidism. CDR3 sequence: CASSLYVSPDPKNIQYF. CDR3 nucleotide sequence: TGTGCCAGCAGCTTATATGTCAGCCCGGATCCCAAAAACATTCAGTACTTC.